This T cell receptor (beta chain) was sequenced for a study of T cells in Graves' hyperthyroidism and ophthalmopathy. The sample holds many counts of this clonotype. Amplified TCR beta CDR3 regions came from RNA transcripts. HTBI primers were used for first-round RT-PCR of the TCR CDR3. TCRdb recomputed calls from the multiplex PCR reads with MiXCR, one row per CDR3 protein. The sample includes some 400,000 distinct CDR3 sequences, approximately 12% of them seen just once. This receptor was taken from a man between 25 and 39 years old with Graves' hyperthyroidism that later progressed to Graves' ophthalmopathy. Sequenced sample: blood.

DNA for the CDR3: TGTGCCAGCAGCGTAGGGGGGGTCGCCTCTGGAAACACCATATATTTT. Translation: CASSVGGVASGNTIYF. The gene calls are TRBV9 and TRBJ1-3; tentative D call: TRBD1 (5 bases). V shed 0 bases and J shed 0 bases, with 10 bases lying between them. The CDR3 is 16 amino acids. Germline CDR1 reads SGDLS; CDR2 reads YYNGEE. The variable domain in full, with the rest retrieved from reference TRBV9 and TRBJ1-3, is DSGVTQTPKHLITATGQRVTLRCSPRSGDLSVYWYQQSLDQGLQFLIQYYNGEERAKGNILERFSAQQFPDLHSELNLSSLELGDSALYFCASSVGGVASGNTIYFGEGSWLTVV.